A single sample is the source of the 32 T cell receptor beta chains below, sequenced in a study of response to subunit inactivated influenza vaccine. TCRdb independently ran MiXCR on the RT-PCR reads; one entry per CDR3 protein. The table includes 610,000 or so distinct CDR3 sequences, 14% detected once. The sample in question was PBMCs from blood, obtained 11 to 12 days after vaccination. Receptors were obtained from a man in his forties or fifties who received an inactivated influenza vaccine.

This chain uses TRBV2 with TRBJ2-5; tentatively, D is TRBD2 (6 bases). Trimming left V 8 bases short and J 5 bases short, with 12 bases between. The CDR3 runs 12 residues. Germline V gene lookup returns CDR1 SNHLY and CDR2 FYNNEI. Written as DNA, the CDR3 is TGTGCCAGCGGACTAAAGGTGGAGACCCAGTACTTC. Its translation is CASGLKVETQYF.

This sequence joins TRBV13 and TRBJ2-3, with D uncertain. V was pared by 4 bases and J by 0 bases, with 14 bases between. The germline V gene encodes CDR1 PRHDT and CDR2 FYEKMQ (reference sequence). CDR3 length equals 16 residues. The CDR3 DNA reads TGTGCCAGCAGCTCCAGAGACGCTTCTAGCACAGATACGCAGTATTTT. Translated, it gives CASSSRDASSTDTQYF.

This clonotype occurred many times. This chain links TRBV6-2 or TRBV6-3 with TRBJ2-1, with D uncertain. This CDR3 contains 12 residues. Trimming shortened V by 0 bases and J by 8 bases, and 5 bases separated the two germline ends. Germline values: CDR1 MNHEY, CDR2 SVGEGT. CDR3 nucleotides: TGTGCCAGCAGTTACTCCCTCCATGAGCAGTTCTTC. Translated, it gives CASSYSLHEQFF.

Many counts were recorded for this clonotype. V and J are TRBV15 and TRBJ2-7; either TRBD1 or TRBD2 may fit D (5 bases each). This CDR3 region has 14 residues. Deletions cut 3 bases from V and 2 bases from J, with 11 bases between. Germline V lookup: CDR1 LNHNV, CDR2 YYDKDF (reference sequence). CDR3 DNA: TGTGCCACCAGCAGGGGTGGGGGTACCTACGAGCAGTACTTC. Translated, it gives CATSRGGGTYEQYF.

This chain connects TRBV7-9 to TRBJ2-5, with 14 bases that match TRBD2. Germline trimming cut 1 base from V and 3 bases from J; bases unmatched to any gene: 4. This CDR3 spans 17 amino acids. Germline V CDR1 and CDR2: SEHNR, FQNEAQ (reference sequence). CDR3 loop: CASSLDPGLAGEETQYF. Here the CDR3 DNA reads TGTGCCAGCAGCTTAGACCCGGGACTAGCGGGGGAAGAGACCCAGTACTTC. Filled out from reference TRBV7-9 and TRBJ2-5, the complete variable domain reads DTGVSQNPRHKITKRGQNVTFRCDPISEHNRLYWYRQTLGQGPEFLTYFQNEAQLEKSRLLSDRFSAERPKGSFSTLEIQRTEQGDSAMYLCASSLDPGLAGEETQYFGPGTRLLVL.

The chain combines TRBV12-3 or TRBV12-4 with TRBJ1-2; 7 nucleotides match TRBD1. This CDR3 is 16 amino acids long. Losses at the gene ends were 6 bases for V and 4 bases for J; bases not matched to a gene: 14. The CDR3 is CASRNIAGQNSYGYTF. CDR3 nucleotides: TGTGCCAGCAGAAACATAGCGGGACAGAATAGCTATGGCTACACCTTC.

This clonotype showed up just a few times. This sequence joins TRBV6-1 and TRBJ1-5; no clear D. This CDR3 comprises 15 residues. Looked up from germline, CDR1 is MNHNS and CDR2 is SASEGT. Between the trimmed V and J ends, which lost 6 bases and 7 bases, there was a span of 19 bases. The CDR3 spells CASRQFGRSNQPQHF. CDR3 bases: TGTGCCAGCAGGCAATTCGGGAGGTCTAACCAGCCCCAGCATTTT.

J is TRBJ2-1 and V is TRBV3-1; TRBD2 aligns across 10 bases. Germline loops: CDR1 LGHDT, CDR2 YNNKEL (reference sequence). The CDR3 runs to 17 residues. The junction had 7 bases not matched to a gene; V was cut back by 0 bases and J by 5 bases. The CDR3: CASSQEIAGGINNEQFF. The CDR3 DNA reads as TGTGCCAGCAGCCAAGAGATAGCGGGGGGTATAAACAATGAGCAGTTCTTC.

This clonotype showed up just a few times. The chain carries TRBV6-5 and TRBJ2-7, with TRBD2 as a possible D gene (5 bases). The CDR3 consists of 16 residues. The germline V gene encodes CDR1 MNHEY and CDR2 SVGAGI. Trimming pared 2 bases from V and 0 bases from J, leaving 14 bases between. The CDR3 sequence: CASSYEAVRSSYEQYF. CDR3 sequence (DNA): TGTGCCAGCAGTTACGAAGCGGTTAGGAGCTCCTACGAGCAGTACTTC.

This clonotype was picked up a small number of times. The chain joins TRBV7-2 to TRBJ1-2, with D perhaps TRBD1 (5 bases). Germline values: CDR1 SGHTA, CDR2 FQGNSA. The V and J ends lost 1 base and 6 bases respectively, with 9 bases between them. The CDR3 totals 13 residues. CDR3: CASSLVGVDGYTF. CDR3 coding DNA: TGTGCCAGCAGCTTAGTAGGGGTGGATGGCTACACCTTC.

The CDR3 sequence is CASTTGLGGQETQYF. The CDR3 DNA follows: TGTGCCAGCACCACGGGATTAGGGGGGCAAGAGACCCAGTACTTC. The chain links TRBV6-2 or TRBV6-3 to TRBJ2-5; D may match TRBD1 or TRBD2 (6 bases each). The CDR3 is 15 amino acids. With 7 bases removed from V and 2 bases from J, the gap between germline ends came to 17 bases. Germline V lookup: CDR1 MNHEY, CDR2 SVGEGT.

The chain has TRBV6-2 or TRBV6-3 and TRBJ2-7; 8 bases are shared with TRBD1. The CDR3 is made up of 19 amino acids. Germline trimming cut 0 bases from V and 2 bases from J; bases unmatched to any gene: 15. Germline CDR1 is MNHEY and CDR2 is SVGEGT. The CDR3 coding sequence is TGTGCCAGCAGTTACTCGATCGTCCCGGGACAGGCGGTGGCCTACGAGCAGTACTTC. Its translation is CASSYSIVPGQAVAYEQYF.

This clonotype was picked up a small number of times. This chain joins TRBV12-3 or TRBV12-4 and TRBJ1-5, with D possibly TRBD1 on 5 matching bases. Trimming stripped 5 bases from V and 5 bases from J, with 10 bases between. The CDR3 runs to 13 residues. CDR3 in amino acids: CASSTGPDQPQHF. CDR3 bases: TGTGCCAGCAGTACGGGGCCCGATCAGCCCCAGCATTTT.

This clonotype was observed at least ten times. The CDR3 reads CASSLGQTSYEQYF. CDR3 nucleotides: TGTGCCAGCAGTTTGGGACAGACCTCCTACGAGCAGTACTTC. The chain carries TRBV27 and TRBJ2-7; TRBD1 agrees at 7 bases. The V gene's germline CDR1 is MNHEY and CDR2 SMNVEV (reference sequence). The CDR3 loop spans 14 amino acids. The V and J ends lost 3 bases and 0 bases, in that order; junction bases with no gene match: 2.

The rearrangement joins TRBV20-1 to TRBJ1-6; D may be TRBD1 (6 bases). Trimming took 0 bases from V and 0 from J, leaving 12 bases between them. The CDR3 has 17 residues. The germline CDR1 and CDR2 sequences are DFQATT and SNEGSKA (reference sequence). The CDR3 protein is CSARDQGLSSYNSPLHF. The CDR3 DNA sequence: TGCAGTGCTAGAGATCAGGGGCTCAGCTCCTATAATTCACCCCTCCACTTT.

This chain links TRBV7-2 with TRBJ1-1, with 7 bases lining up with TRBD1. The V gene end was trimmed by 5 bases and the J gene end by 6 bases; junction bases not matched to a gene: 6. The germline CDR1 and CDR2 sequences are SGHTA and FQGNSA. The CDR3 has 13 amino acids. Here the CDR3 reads CASSSRGASEAFF. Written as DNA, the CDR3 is TGTGCCAGCAGCAGCAGGGGGGCATCTGAAGCTTTCTTT. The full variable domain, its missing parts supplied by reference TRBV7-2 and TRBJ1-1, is GAGVSQSPSNKVTEKGKDVELRCDPISGHTALYWYRQSLGQGLEFLIYFQGNSAPDKSGLPSDRFSAERTGGSVSTLTIQRTQQEDSAVYLCASSSRGASEAFFGQGTRLTVV.

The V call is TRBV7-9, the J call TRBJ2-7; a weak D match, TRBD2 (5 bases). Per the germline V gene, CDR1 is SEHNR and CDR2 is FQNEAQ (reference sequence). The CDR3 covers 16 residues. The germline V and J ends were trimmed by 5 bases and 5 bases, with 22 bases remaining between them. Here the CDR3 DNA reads TGTGCCAGCAGCCCTAAAGGACTTATTAGGGTCCACGAGCAGTACTTC. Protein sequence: CASSPKGLIRVHEQYF. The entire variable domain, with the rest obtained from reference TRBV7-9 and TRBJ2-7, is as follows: DTGVSQNPRHKITKRGQNVTFRCDPISEHNRLYWYRQTLGQGPEFLTYFQNEAQLEKSRLLSDRFSAERPKGSFSTLEIQRTEQGDSAMYLCASSPKGLIRVHEQYFGPGTRLTVT.

The CDR3 spells CASSYRAGTANNEQFF. The CDR3 DNA is TGTGCCAGCAGTTACCGAGCCGGGACAGCAAACAATGAGCAGTTCTTC. This sequence joins TRBV6-5 and TRBJ2-1; 7 bases agree with TRBD1. The CDR3 sequence is 16 residues long. The ends lost 2 bases at V and 5 bases at J; junction bases unmatched: 9. Per germline, CDR1 MNHEY and CDR2 SVGAGI.

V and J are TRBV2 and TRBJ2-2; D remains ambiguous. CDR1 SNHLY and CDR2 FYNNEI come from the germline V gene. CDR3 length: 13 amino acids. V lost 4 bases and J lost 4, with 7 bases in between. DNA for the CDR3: TGTGCCAGCAGTGCGCGAGTCACCGGGGAGCTGTTTTTT. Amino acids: CASSARVTGELFF. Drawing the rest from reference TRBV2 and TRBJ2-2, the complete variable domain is EPEVTQTPSHQVTQMGQEVILRCVPISNHLYFYWYRQILGQKVEFLVSFYNNEISEKSEIFDDQFSVERPDGSNFTLKIRSTKLEDSAMYFCASSARVTGELFFGEGSRLTVL.

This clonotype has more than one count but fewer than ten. CDR3 sequence (DNA): TGTGCCAGCAGTACGACTAGGAAGGGGATCACAGATACGCAGTATTTT. Translating it yields CASSTTRKGITDTQYF. This chain links TRBV6-2 or TRBV6-3 with TRBJ2-3; a possible D gene is TRBD2 (6 bases). V lost 5 bases and J lost 2, with 17 bases in between. This CDR3 is built from 16 residues. Germline V gene data show CDR1 as MNHEY and CDR2 as SVGEGT.

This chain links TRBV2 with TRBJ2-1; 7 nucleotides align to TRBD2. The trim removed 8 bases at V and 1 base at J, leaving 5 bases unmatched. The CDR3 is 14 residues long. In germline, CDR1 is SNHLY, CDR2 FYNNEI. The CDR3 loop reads CASGEGFSYNEQFF. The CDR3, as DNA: TGTGCCAGCGGGGAGGGATTTTCCTACAATGAGCAGTTCTTC.

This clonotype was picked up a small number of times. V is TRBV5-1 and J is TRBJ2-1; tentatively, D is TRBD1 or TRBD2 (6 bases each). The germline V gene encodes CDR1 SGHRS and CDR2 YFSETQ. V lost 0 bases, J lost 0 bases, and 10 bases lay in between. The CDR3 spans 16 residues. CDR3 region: CASSLAGAPSYNEQFF. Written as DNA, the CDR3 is TGCGCCAGCAGCTTGGCGGGGGCCCCCTCCTACAATGAGCAGTTCTTC.

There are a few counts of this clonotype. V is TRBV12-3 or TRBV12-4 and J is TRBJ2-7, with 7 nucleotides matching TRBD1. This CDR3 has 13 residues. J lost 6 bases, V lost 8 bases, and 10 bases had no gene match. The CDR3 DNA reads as TGTGCCAGCGTTGAACAGGGGTTCGGCGAGCAGTACTTC. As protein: CASVEQGFGEQYF.

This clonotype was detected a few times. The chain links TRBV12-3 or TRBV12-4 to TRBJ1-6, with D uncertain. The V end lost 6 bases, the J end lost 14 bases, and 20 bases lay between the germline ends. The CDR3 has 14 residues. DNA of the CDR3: TGTGCCAGCAGCCCCGGGGATCTCTCAGGCACCCTCCACTTT. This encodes CASSPGDLSGTLHF.

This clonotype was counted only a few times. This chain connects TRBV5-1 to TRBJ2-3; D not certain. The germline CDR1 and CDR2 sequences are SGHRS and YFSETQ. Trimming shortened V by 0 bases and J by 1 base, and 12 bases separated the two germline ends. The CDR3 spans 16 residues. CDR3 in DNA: TGCGCCAGCAGCTTGGAGGGATTTTCCGGCACAGATACGCAGTATTTT. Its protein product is CASSLEGFSGTDTQYF.

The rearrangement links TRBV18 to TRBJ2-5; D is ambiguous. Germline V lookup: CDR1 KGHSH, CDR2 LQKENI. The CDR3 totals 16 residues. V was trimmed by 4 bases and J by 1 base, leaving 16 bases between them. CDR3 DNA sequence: TGTGCCAGCTCACACATCTCGCCGACTCTCCAAGAGACCCAGTACTTC. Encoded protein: CASSHISPTLQETQYF.

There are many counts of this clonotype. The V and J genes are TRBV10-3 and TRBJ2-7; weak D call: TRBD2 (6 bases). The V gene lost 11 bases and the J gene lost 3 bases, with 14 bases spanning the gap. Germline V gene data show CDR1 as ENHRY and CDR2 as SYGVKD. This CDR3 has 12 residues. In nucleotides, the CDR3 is TGTGCCGCGGGGAGTGAAGGCTACGAGCAGTACTTC. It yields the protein CAAGSEGYEQYF.

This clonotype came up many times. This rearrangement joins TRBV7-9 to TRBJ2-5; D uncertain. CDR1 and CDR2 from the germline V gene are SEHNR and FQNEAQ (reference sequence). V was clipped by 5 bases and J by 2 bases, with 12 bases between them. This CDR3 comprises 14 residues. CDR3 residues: CASSPGRSQETQYF. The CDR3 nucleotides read TGTGCCAGCAGCCCCGGACGGAGTCAAGAGACCCAGTACTTC.

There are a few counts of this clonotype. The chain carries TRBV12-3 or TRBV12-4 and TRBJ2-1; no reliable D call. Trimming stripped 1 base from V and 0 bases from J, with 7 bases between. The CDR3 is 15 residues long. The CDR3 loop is CASSLVRFSYNEQFF. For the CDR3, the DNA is TGTGCCAGCAGTTTAGTTAGGTTCTCCTACAATGAGCAGTTCTTC.

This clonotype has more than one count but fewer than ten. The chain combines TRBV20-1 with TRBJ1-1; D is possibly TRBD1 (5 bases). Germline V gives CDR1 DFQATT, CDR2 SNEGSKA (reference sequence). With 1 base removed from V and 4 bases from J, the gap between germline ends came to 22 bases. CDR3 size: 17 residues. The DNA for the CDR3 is TGCAGTGCTAGAGTAGGTTTAGGGGCGCGAGGTTCCACTGAAGCTTTCTTT. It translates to CSARVGLGARGSTEAFF.

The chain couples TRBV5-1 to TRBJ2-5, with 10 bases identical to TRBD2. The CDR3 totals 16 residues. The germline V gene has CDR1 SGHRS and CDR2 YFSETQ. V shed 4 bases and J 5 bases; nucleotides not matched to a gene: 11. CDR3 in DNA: TGCGCCAGCAGCCTCGGGACTAGCGCTCCTAGGGAGACCCAGTACTTC. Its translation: CASSLGTSAPRETQYF.

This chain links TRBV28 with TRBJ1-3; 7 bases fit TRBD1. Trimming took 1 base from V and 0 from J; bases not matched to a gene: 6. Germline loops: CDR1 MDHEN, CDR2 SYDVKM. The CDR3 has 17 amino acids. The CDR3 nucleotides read TGTGCCAGCAGTTTATCCCCACAGGGGATCTCTGGAAACACCATATATTTT. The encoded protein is CASSLSPQGISGNTIYF.